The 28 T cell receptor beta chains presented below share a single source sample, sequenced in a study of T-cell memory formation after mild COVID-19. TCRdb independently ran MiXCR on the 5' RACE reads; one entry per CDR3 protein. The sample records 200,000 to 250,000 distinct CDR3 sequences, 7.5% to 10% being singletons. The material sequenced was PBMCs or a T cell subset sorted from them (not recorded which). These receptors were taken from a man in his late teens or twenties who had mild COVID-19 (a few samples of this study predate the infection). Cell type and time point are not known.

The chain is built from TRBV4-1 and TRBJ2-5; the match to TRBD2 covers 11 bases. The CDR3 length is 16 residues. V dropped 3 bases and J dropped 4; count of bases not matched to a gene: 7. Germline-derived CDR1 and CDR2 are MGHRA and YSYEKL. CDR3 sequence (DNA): TGCGCCAGCAGCCAGCCTCTAGCGGGGGGTGGAGAGACCCAGTACTTC. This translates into CASSQPLAGGGETQYF.

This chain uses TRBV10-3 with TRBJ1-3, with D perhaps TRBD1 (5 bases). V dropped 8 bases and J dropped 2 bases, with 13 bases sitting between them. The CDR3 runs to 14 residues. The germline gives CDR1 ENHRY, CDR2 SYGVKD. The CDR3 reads CAIGGGAAGNTIYF. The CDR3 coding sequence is TGTGCCATCGGCGGCGGGGCCGCTGGAAACACCATATATTTT.

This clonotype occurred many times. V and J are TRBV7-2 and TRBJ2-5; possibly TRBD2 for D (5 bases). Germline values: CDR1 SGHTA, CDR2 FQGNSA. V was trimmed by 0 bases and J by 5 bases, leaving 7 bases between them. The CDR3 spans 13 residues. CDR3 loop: CASSLAAVETQYF. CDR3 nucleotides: TGTGCCAGCAGCTTAGCAGCGGTGGAGACCCAGTACTTC.

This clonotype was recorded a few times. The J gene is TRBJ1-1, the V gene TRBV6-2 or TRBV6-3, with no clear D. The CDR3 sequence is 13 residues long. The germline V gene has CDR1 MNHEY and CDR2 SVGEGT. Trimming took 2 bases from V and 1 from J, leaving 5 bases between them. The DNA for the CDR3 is TGTGCCAGCAGTTACCCGGGGAACACTGAAGCTTTCTTT. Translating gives CASSYPGNTEAFF.

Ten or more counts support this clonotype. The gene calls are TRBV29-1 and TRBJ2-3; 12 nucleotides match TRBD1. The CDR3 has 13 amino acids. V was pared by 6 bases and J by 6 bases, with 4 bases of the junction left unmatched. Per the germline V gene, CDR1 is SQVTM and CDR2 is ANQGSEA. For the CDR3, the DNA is TGCAGCGTCCGGGACAGGGGGCGGGATACGCAGTATTTT. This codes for CSVRDRGRDTQYF.

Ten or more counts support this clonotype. CDR3: CASSLGGGNTYEQYF. CDR3 DNA: TGTGCCAGCAGCTTAGGCGGGGGGAACACCTACGAGCAGTACTTC. The V gene is TRBV7-6, the J gene TRBJ2-7; 8 bases align to TRBD2. The junction had 4 bases not matched to a gene; V was cut back by 1 base and J by 2 bases. The V gene's germline CDR1 is SGHVS and CDR2 FNYEAQ. This CDR3 has 15 amino acids.

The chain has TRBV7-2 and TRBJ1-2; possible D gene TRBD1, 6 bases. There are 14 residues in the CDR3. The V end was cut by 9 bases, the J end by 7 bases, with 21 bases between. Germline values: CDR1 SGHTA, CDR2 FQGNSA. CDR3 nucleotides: TGTGCCAGTTACTTTGGAGGGGGGGAGGGTGGCTACACCTTC. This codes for CASYFGGGEGGYTF.

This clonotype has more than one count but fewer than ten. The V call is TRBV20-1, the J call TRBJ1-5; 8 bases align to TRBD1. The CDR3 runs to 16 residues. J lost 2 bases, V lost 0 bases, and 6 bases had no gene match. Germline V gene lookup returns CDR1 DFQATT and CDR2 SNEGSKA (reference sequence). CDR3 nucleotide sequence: TGCAGTGCTAGAGAGGCGCCAGGGGGCGGCAATCAGCCCCAGCATTTT. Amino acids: CSAREAPGGGNQPQHF.

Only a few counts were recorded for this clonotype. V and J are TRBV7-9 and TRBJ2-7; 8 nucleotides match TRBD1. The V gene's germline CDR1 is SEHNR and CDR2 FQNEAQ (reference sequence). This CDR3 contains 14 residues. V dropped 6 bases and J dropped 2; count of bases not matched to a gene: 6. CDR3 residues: CASRPTGAAYEQYV. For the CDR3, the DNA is TGTGCCAGCAGACCGACAGGGGCGGCCTACGAGCAGTACGTC.

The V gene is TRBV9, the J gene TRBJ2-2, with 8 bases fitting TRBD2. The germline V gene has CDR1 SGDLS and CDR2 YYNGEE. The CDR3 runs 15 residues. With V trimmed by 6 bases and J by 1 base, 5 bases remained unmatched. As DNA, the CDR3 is TGTGCCAGCACAGTCCTAGCGGGGAACACCGGGGAGCTGTTTTTT. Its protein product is CASTVLAGNTGELFF. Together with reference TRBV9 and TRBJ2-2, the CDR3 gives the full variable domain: DSGVTQTPKHLITATGQRVTLRCSPRSGDLSVYWYQQSLDQGLQFLIQYYNGEERAKGNILERFSAQQFPDLHSELNLSSLELGDSALYFCASTVLAGNTGELFFGEGSRLTVL.

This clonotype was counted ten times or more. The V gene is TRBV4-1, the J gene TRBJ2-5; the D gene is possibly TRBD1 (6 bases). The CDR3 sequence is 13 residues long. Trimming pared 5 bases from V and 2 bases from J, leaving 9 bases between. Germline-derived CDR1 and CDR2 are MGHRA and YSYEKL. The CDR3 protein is CASSRGLQETQYF. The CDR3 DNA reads TGCGCCAGCAGCAGGGGGTTACAAGAGACCCAGTACTTC.

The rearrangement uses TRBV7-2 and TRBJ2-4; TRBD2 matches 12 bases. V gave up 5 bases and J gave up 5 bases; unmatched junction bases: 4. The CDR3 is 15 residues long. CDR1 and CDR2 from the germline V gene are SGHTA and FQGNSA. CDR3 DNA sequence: TGTGCCAGCAGCACTTGGACTAGCGGGGAAAACATTCAGTACTTC. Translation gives CASSTWTSGENIQYF.

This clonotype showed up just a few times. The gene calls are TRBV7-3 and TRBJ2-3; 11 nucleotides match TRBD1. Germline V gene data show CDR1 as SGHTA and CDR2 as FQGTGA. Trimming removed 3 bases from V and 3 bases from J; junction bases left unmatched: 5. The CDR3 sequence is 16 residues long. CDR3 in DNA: TGTGCCAGCAGCTTGGGACGGGACAGGGGGACAGATACGCAGTATTTT. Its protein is CASSLGRDRGTDTQYF.

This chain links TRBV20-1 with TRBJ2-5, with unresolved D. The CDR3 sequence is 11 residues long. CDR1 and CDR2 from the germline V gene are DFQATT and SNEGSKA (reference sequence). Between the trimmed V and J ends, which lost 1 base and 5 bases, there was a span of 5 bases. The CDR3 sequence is CSARARETQYF. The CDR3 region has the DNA TGCAGTGCTAGAGCGCGCGAGACCCAGTACTTC.

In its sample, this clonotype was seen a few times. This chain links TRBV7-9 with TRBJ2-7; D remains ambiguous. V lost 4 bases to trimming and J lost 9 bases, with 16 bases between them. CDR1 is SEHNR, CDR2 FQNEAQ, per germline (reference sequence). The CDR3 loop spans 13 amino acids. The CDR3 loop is CASSSGPDGRQYV. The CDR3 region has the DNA TGTGCCAGCAGCTCAGGTCCTGATGGGCGGCAGTACGTC.

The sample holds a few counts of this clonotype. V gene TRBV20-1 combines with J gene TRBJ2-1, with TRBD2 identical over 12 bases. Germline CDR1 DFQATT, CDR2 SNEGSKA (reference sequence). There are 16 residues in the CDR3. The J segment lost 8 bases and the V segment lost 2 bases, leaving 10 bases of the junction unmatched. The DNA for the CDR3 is TGCAGTGCTAGATCTAGCGGGGGGGAATTTTCGGATGAGCAGTTCTTC. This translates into CSARSSGGEFSDEQFF.

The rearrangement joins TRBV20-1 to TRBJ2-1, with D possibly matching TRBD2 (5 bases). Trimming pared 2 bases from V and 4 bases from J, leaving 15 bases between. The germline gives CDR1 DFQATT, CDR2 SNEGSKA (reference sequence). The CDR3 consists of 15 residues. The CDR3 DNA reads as TGCAGTGCTAGACCCCGGAGCGGCTGGTACAATGAGCAGTTCTTC. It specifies CSARPRSGWYNEQFF.

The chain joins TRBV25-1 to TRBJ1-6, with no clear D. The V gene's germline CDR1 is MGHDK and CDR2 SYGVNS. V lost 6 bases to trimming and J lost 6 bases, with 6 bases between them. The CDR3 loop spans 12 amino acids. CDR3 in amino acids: CASRDGNSPLHF. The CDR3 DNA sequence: TGTGCCAGCAGAGATGGTAATTCACCCCTCCACTTT.

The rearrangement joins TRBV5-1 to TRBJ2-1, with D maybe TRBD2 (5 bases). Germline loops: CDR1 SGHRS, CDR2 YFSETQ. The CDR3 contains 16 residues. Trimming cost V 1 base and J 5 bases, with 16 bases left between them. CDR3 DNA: TGCGCCAGCAGCTTGTATGTCCCGGCGGAGGACAATGAGCAGTTCTTC. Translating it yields CASSLYVPAEDNEQFF.

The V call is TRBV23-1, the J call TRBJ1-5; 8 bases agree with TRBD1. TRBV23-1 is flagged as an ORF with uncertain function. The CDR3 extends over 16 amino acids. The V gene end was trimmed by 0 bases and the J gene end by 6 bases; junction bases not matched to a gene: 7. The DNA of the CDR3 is TGCGCCAGCAGTCAATCCCCCTGGCAGGGGGCTCAGCCCCAGCATTTT. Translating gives CASSQSPWQGAQPQHF.

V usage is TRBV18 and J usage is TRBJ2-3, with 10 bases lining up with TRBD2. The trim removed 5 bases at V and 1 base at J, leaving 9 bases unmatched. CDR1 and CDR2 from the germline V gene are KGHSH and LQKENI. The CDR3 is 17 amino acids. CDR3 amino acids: CASSTALGTSGTDTQYF. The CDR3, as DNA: TGTGCCAGCTCAACGGCCCTGGGGACTAGCGGCACAGATACGCAGTATTTT.

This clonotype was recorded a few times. As DNA, the CDR3 is TGTGCCAGCAGCAGGGCAAGGTTAGGGCAGTTCTTC. Translation gives CASSRARLGQFF. The J gene is TRBJ2-1, the V gene TRBV6-2 or TRBV6-3; tentative D call: TRBD1 (5 bases). Germline V gives CDR1 MNHEY, CDR2 SVGEGT. V gave up 6 bases and J gave up 12 bases, with 15 bases separating them. The CDR3 runs 12 residues.

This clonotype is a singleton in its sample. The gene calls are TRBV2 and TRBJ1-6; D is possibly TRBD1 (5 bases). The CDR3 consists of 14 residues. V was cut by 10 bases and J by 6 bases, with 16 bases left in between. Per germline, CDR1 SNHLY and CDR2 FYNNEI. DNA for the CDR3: TGTGCCACCACTCTTAGGGACTTTAATTCACCCCTCCACTTT. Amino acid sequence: CATTLRDFNSPLHF.

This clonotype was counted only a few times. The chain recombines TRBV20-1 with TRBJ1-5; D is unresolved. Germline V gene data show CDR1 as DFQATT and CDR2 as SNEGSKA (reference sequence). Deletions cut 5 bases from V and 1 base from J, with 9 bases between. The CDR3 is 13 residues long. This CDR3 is CSAATDSNQPQHF. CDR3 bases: TGCAGTGCTGCTACCGACAGCAATCAGCCCCAGCATTTT.

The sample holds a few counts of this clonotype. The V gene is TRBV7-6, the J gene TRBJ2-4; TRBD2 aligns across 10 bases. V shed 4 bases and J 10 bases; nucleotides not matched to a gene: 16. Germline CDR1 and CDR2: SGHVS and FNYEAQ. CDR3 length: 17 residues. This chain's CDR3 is CASSSPGASGGRGIQYF. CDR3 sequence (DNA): TGTGCCAGCAGCTCCCCAGGGGCTAGCGGGGGCCGAGGAATTCAGTACTTC.

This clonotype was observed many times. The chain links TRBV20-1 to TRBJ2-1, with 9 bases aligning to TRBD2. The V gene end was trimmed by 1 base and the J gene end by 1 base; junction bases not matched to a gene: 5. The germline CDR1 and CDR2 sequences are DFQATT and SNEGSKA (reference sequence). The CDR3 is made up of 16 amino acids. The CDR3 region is CSARGASGESYNEQFF. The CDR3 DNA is TGCAGTGCTAGAGGGGCTAGCGGGGAGTCCTACAATGAGCAGTTCTTC.

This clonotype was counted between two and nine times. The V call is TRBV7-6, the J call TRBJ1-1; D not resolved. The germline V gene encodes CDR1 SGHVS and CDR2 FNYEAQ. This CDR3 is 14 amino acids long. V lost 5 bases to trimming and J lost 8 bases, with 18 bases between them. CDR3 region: CASSLPEAGQEAFF. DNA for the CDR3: TGTGCCAGCAGCCTTCCCGAGGCGGGCCAGGAAGCTTTCTTT.

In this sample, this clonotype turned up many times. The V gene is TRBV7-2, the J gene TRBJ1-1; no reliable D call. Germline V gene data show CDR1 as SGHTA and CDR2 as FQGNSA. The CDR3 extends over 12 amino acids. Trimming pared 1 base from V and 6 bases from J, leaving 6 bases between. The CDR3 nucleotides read TGTGCCAGCAGCTTAGAAGCCGCTGAAGCTTTCTTT. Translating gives CASSLEAAEAFF.